This is a list of T cell receptor beta chains from one sample in a study of blood T cell repertoires in COVID-19. This table comes from immunoSEQ multiplex PCR, and its TCRdb copy is limited to in-frame clones, with some not included. The sample consists of around 140,000 clones, approximately 84% of them appearing once. The material sequenced was PBMCs or T cells enriched from blood (not recorded which). The receptors shown here come from a woman in her forties or fifties with acute COVID-19. Both conserved end residues are part of each CDR3. D genes are given only for firm matches. Part of the rows lack a size; the others show once, few, many or a class for expanded clones.

j_call,d_call,clone_size,v_call,cdr3_aa,cdr3_nt
TRBJ1-2,-,-,TRBV6-6,CASSYLPLEGGGYTF,TGTGCCAGCAGTTACTTGCCGTTGGAGGGCGGGGGCTACACCTTC
TRBJ1-5,-,-,TRBV19,CASSIVAGIQPQHF,TGTGCCAGTAGTATAGTGGCAGGGATTCAGCCCCAGCATTTT
TRBJ2-1,TRBD2,-,TRBV7-9,CASSLNAGGLHEQFF,TGTGCCAGCAGCTTAAATGCGGGAGGGCTACATGAGCAGTTCTTC
TRBJ1-2,TRBD1,-,TRBV3-1/TRBV3-2,CASSQADRGDYGYTF,TGTGCCAGCAGCCAGGCTGACAGGGGAGACTATGGCTACACCTTC
TRBJ2-5,-,-,TRBV27,CAIKDRYQETQYF,TGTGCCATCAAAGACAGGTACCAAGAGACCCAGTACTTC
TRBJ2-7,-,-,TRBV6-5,CASSDNAARNEQYF,TGTGCCAGCTCTGACAACGCTGCGAGAAACGAGCAGTACTTC
TRBJ2-1,TRBD2,-,TRBV3-1/TRBV3-2,CASSHFSGSGYNEQFF,TGTGCCAGCAGCCACTTTAGCGGGAGCGGCTACAATGAGCAGTTCTTC
TRBJ1-2,-,-,TRBV11-1,CASSLSSTLAGGYTF,TGTGCCAGCAGCTTATCGTCGACGCTTGCGGGAGGCTACACCTTC
TRBJ1-2,TRBD1,-,TRBV7-2,CASSSTGWSGYTF,TGTGCCAGCAGCTCGACAGGGTGGAGTGGCTACACCTTC
TRBJ2-3,-,-,TRBV6-5,CASSKNQIHTQYF,TGTGCCAGCAGTAAAAATCAGATTCATACGCAGTATTTT
TRBJ1-3,-,-,TRBV29-1,CSVEDLETAERTIYF,TGCAGCGTTGAAGATCTGGAGACAGCCGAACGCACCATATATTTT
TRBJ2-1,TRBD2,-,TRBV6-2/TRBV6-3,CASSRTSGRPRKYDEQFF,TGTGCCAGCAGCCGGACTAGCGGGAGGCCCCGGAAATATGATGAGCAGTTCTTC
TRBJ2-7,-,-,TRBV5-1,CASSLEPFYEQYF,TGCGCCAGCAGCTTGGAGCCTTTCTACGAGCAGTACTTC
TRBJ1-1,-,-,TRBV4-1,CASSHSGDNLMNTEAFF,TGCGCCAGCAGCCACTCCGGGGACAACCTCATGAACACTGAAGCTTTCTTT
TRBJ1-4,TRBD1,-,TRBV28,CASSPNRGRGEKLFF,TGTGCCAGCAGTCCCAACAGGGGAAGGGGTGAAAAACTGTTTTTT
TRBJ2-1,TRBD2,-,TRBV3-1/TRBV3-2,CASSYLAGGRYEQFF,TGTGCCAGCAGCTACCTAGCGGGAGGCCGGTATGAGCAGTTCTTC
TRBJ1-3,-,-,TRBV5-6,CASSFTGNTIYF,TGTGCCAGCAGCTTCACAGGGAACACCATATATTTT
TRBJ2-6,-,few,TRBV4-1,CASRNPPADSGANVLTF,TGCGCCAGCAGGAATCCACCAGCGGACTCTGGGGCCAACGTCCTGACTTTC
TRBJ2-2,TRBD1,-,TRBV6-5,CASSYSTGYNGELFF,TGTGCCAGCAGTTACTCGACAGGGTATAACGGGGAGCTGTTTTTT
TRBJ1-4,-,-,TRBV6-5,CASGGSSNEKLFF,TGTGCCAGCGGGGGGTCTTCCAATGAAAAACTGTTTTTT